The entry below describes one T cell receptor beta chain. Its antigen is still unknown. Unstimulated TEMRA, naive, memory and effector memory subsets were sequenced in a few donor pairs. The sample is drawn from a study of siplizumab effects on memory and regulatory T cells. Study-level findings and limits: Siplizumab significantly brought down the alloreactive sequences that trace back to unstimulated CD4+ memory cells. Naive T cell populations appeared to exhibit greater diversity than memory cells and appeared to be major alloresponse contributors.

Measured with immunoSEQ multiplex PCR; TCRdb has only the in-frame clones, and not every one. The sample has about 50,000 clones, less than 90% seen once. CDR1 and CDR2 from the germline V gene are LNHDA and SQIVND (reference sequence). This CDR3 region has 14 residues. Trimming at V came to 4 bases and at J to 4 bases, leaving 4 bases not matched to a gene. The chain couples TRBV19 to TRBJ2-3; 8 nucleotides match TRBD2. Material for sequencing was naive CD8+ T cells sorted from blood. This sequence was found in a human donor in good health. CDR3 in DNA: TGTGCCAGTAGTACGGGAGGGGGGCCAGATACGCAGTATTTT. It translates to CASSTGGGPDTQYF. Drawing the rest from reference TRBV19 and TRBJ2-3, the complete variable domain is DGGITQSPKYLFRKEGQNVTLSCEQNLNHDAMYWYRQDPGQGLRLIYYSQIVNDFQKGDIAEGYSVSREKKESFPLTVTSAQKNPTAFYLCASSTGGGPDTQYFGPGTRLTVL.